This note documents a single T cell receptor (beta chain) sequence. The V and J ends lost 4 bases and 1 base respectively, with 7 bases between them. The CDR3 loop spans 13 amino acids. From germline, CDR1 is LGHDT and CDR2 YNNKEL (reference sequence). The data were produced by immunoSEQ multiplex PCR, yet TCRdb's version contains in-frame clones alone and is incomplete. The sample holds 260,000 or so clones; 75% to 90% are singletons and the top ten take about 2.5%. This specimen comes from a study of blood T cell repertoires in COVID-19. The sequencing sample was made of PBMCs or T cells enriched from blood (not recorded which). The TCR sequence derives from a woman in her forties or fifties who had recovered from COVID-19. The chain joins TRBV3-1 (or the pseudogene TRBV3-2) to TRBJ1-2; no clear D. DNA of the CDR3: TGTGCCAGCAGCCCCTCCCTTAACTATGGCTACACCTTC. Its protein product is CASSPSLNYGYTF.